This T cell receptor (beta chain) appears in the sequencing data of a study of OX40 agonist ivuxolimab in advanced cancers. This CDR3 contains 11 residues. The germline V gene has CDR1 SNHLY and CDR2 FYNNEI. The ends were cut back, 3 bases at V and 8 bases at J, with 4 bases in the middle. Assay used: immunoSEQ multiplex PCR; TCRdb lists only in-frame clones, some missing. The data show around 22,000 clones, approximately 89% seen once. The TCR was taken from an adult with an advanced solid tumor such as melanoma, head and neck, liver or kidney cancer. The sample in question was CD4+ or CD8+ T cells sorted from blood, obtained in a trial of the OX40 agonist ivuxolimab. The chain combines TRBV2 with TRBJ1-4, with D unclear. This CDR3 reads CASSETEKLFF. The CDR3 coding sequence is TGTGCCAGCAGTGAGACCGAAAAACTGTTTTTT.